One and the same sample provided the 13 T cell receptor beta chains below, sequenced in a study of blood T cells in healthy people across ages. The second PCR ran roughly 7 to 12 cycles with a sample-barcoded 5' primer and J-beta primers. TCRdb redid the calling of the 5' RACE reads with MiXCR, one entry per CDR3 protein. The sample consists of over 1,500,000 distinct CDR3 sequences, around 48% of them appearing once. The specimen sequenced was blood. The source is a middle-aged woman in good health.

This chain joins TRBV6-5 and TRBJ2-3; the D gene is possibly TRBD1 (6 bases). Trimming pared 6 bases from V and 6 bases from J, leaving 16 bases between. CDR3 length equals 14 residues. CDR1 MNHEY and CDR2 SVGAGI come from the germline V gene. The CDR3 nucleotides are TGTGCCAGCAGCCCACAACAGGGTATTGATACGCAGTATTTT. The encoded protein is CASSPQQGIDTQYF.

This clonotype was seen a handful of times. V is TRBV12-3 or TRBV12-4 and J is TRBJ1-5, with 8 bases lining up with TRBD1. V was pared by 5 bases and J by 3 bases, with 6 bases of the junction left unmatched. The CDR3 loop spans 15 amino acids. CDR3 region: CASSGTGGINQPQHF. In nucleotides, the CDR3 is TGTGCCAGCAGTGGTACAGGGGGAATCAATCAGCCCCAGCATTTT.

V gene TRBV18 combines with J gene TRBJ1-2, with D possibly being TRBD1 (6 bases). The germline gives CDR1 KGHSH, CDR2 LQKENI. V was shortened by 3 bases and J by 0 bases, with 14 bases between the two germline ends. There are 16 residues in the CDR3. The CDR3 region is CASSPGPGASNYGYTF. DNA for the CDR3: TGTGCCAGCTCACCCGGGCCGGGGGCGTCTAACTATGGCTACACCTTC. Filled out from reference TRBV18 and TRBJ1-2, the complete variable domain reads NAGVMQNPRHLVRRRGQEARLRCSPMKGHSHVYWYRQLPEEGLKFMVYLQKENIIDESGMPKERFSAEFPKEGPSILRIQQVVRGDSAAYFCASSPGPGASNYGYTFGSGTRLTVV.

The rearrangement joins TRBV4-2 to TRBJ1-4; D ambiguous. V dropped 3 bases and J dropped 2 bases, with 10 bases sitting between them. The CDR3 consists of 15 residues. Germline V CDR1 and CDR2: LGHNA, YNFKEQ. CDR3 nucleotide sequence: TGTGCCAGCAGCCAGGAGAAAAGGACTAATGAAAAACTGTTTTTT. Its translation is CASSQEKRTNEKLFF.

This chain connects TRBV13 to TRBJ2-5; the D gene is possibly TRBD2 (5 bases). V dropped 4 bases and J dropped 3 bases, with 12 bases sitting between them. Germline CDR1 PRHDT, CDR2 FYEKMQ (reference sequence). The CDR3 is 14 amino acids. The CDR3 here is CASSSRRGKETQYF. DNA of the CDR3: TGTGCCAGCAGCTCGCGGAGAGGGAAAGAGACCCAGTACTTC.

CDR3 sequence reads: CASSQEVSGDRASGEQFF. The CDR3 region has the DNA TGTGCCAGCAGCCAAGAGGTTTCCGGGGACAGGGCATCCGGTGAGCAGTTCTTC. The V call is TRBV4-2, the J call TRBJ2-1; 9 nucleotides line up with TRBD1. J lost 9 bases, V lost 0 bases, and 15 bases had no gene match. CDR1 and CDR2 (germline): LGHNA, YNFKEQ. The CDR3 is 18 amino acids.

The rearrangement links TRBV12-3 or TRBV12-4 to TRBJ1-5, with 11 nucleotides matching TRBD1. The CDR3 is 15 amino acids. Trimming at V came to 6 bases and at J to 6 bases, leaving 7 bases not matched to a gene. CDR3 amino acids: CASRPGQGAGQPQHF. CDR3 nucleotides: TGTGCCAGCAGACCTGGACAGGGGGCGGGTCAGCCCCAGCATTTT.

V usage is TRBV6-5 and J usage is TRBJ2-1; D is perhaps TRBD2 (6 bases). This CDR3 contains 14 residues. The V end lost 7 bases, the J end lost 9 bases, and 19 bases lay between the germline ends. The germline gives CDR1 MNHEY, CDR2 SVGAGI. The CDR3 coding sequence is TGTGCCAGCACATCCGGGGGAGACGAGGGTGAGCAGTTCTTC. Translated: CASTSGGDEGEQFF.

This chain links TRBV7-2 with TRBJ2-7, with a weak D call TRBD2 (6 bases). Germline V lookup: CDR1 SGHTA, CDR2 FQGNSA. The CDR3 spans 15 residues. V was cut by 2 bases and J by 1 base, with 12 bases left in between. As DNA, the CDR3 is TGTGCCAGCAGCTTATGGATCGGAGGGTCCTACGAGCAGTACTTC. Its translation: CASSLWIGGSYEQYF.

The rearrangement uses TRBV20-1 and TRBJ2-1, with unresolved D. Germline lookup yields CDR1 DFQATT and CDR2 SNEGSKA (reference sequence). Trimming pared 6 bases from V and 3 bases from J, leaving 12 bases between. This CDR3 is 13 amino acids long. This CDR3 reads CSALVGSYNEQFF. DNA of the CDR3: TGCAGTGCCCTCGTAGGCAGCTACAATGAGCAGTTCTTC.

This sequence joins TRBV28 and TRBJ2-5; a possible D gene is TRBD2 (5 bases). With the DNA end fitting TRBJ2-7 better, the J assignment may be wrong. The length of the CDR3 is 16 residues. CDR1 is MDHEN and CDR2 is SYDVKM in the germline V gene. The CDR3 DNA reads as TGTGCCAGCAGTTTCTCTCTAGCTTTATTAAACTACGAGCAGTACTTC. This translates into CASSFSLALLNYEQYF.

In nucleotides, the CDR3 is TGTGCCAGCAGCGCCCGGGACAGGGCCGGGGCCAACGTCCTGACTTTC. Protein: CASSARDRAGANVLTF. The J gene is TRBJ2-6, the V gene TRBV3-1; 9 positions agree with TRBD1. The CDR3 length is 16 residues. With 5 bases clipped from V and 4 bases from J, the junction kept 6 bases outside the gene matches. Germline values: CDR1 LGHDT, CDR2 YNNKEL (reference sequence).

The rearrangement joins TRBV20-1 to TRBJ2-5; TRBD1 might be the D (6 bases). Per the germline V gene, CDR1 is DFQATT and CDR2 is SNEGSKA (reference sequence). V lost 3 bases to trimming and J lost 4 bases, with 18 bases between them. This CDR3 contains 15 residues. The CDR3: CSASPDTSRGETQYF. The CDR3 region has the DNA TGCAGTGCTAGCCCCGACACCTCCAGGGGAGAGACCCAGTACTTC.